The present T cell receptor beta chain was sequenced within a study of T cells in Graves' hyperthyroidism and ophthalmopathy. This clonotype has a count of ten or more. The antigen is not known. Whole-study findings and limits: The model's output predicted ophthalmopathy at a median of roughly 6.9 months prior to onset. A model of 13 V-J pairs discriminated ophthalmopathy from stable hyperthyroidism.

Germline CDR1 reads GTSNPN; CDR2 reads SVGIG (reference sequence). With 2 bases removed from V and 2 bases from J, the gap between germline ends came to 6 bases. The CDR3 spans 12 residues. The source material, RNA transcripts, was used to amplify TCR beta CDR3 regions. The study used the HTBI primer set for a first-round RT-PCR of the TCR CDR3. TCRdb ran MiXCR on the multiplex PCR reads and lists one entry per CDR3 protein. This table holds 300,000 or so distinct CDR3 sequences, around a sixth found once. Researchers defined stable Graves' hyperthyroidism as no ophthalmopathy progression within 18 months. Fresh peripheral blood, approximately 10 ml, was the source of the PBMCs.

Sequenced sample: blood. The chain couples TRBV30 to TRBJ2-5; D is ambiguous. This TCR was recovered from a man younger than 45 with Graves' hyperthyroidism. The CDR3: CAWSIYQETQYF. In nucleotides, the CDR3 is TGTGCCTGGAGTATATATCAAGAGACCCAGTACTTC.